This T cell receptor (beta chain) is from a study of blood T cell repertoires in COVID-19. Across the whole study: Sites in the United States, Italy and Spain provided acute and convalescent COVID-19 samples. T cells, B-cell-depleted T cells, or PBMCs provided the cDNA or gDNA that served as material.

Original methodology: Amplification of reference gene primers was used by the study to estimate nucleated cell counts. Assay: immunoSEQ multiplex PCR; the TCRdb copy retains only in-frame clones and omits some. For V, J and clone size, that table is used; D and trimming come from the DNA. This table has about 100,000 clones, roughly 79% appearing once. Germline CDR1 reads MDHEN; CDR2 reads SYDVKM. V was clipped by 4 bases and J by 7 bases; unmatched bases: 7. CDR3 length equals 14 residues. The origin of this receptor is a man between 65 and 85 years old with active or convalescent COVID-19. This sequence joins TRBV28 and TRBJ1-5; 7 bases are a match to TRBD1. The sample was peripheral blood. CDR3 bases: TGTGCCAGCAGTTATGGACAGGAGCGGCAGCCCCAGCATTTT. Its protein product is CASSYGQERQPQHF.